This T cell receptor (beta chain) was recorded in a study of blood T cells in healthy people across ages. Primers used in a second PCR of about 6 to 11 cycles were a sample-barcoded 5' primer and a J-beta primer mix. Individual samples furnished no less than 2.5 million CDR3-containing paired-end reads apiece. Each CDR3 protein gets one entry after TCRdb re-called the 5' RACE reads with MiXCR. The table has about 2 million distinct CDR3 sequences, 40% to 55% seen once; the top ten hold about 2.1%. For this clonotype: Its target is not known.

Researchers collected approximately 9.5 milliliters of peripheral blood from every single donor. General observations from the study: Fewer expanded clones and more diversity marked long-lived versus aged donors. Unknown donor CMV status possibly confounded expanded clonotype changes.

The sequence came from a woman in her thirties or forties in good health. Sequenced input: blood.

CDR3 protein: CSARTFAETQYF. DNA of the CDR3: TGCAGTGCCCGAACCTTTGCAGAGACCCAGTACTTC. This sequence joins TRBV20-1 and TRBJ2-5, with D unclear. Deletions cut 6 bases from V and 4 bases from J, with 12 bases between. In germline, CDR1 is DFQATT, CDR2 SNEGSKA (reference sequence). There are 12 residues in the CDR3.